A selection of T cell receptor beta chains follows, all from one sample in a study of T-cell reconstitution after alpha-beta-depleted transplantation in children. TCRdb called the PCR reads again in MiXCR, with one record for every CDR3 protein. The sample records hundreds of thousands of distinct CDR3 sequences, approximately 15% being singletons. Sequenced material: PBMCs from the stem cell graft donor, taken from the stem cell graft. Receptor source: a human donor who donated a stem cell graft to a child with acute myeloid leukemia. Each CDR3 is given with its conserved first and last residue. D genes are given only for firm matches. Only part of the rows carry a size: once, few, many, or a class if the clone is expanded.

TRBJ1-3 | many | . | TRBV6-6 | TGTGCCAGCAGTCAGGGCACTGGAAACACCATATATTTT | CASSQGTGNTIYF
TRBJ1-2 | . | . | TRBV7-2 | TGTGCCAGCAGCCCCCCCCGGTGGACAGATGGCTACACCTTC | CASSPPRWTDGYTF
TRBJ2-5 | . | TRBD2 | TRBV12-3/TRBV12-4 | TGTGCCAGCACTTTGGGGACTAGGCGGGGGCTCCAGTACTTC | CASTLGTRRGLQYF
TRBJ1-1 | few | . | TRBV6-5 | TGTGCCAACCTAAGGGGCCCTGAAGCTTTCTTT | CANLRGPEAFF
TRBJ2-1 | . | TRBD2 | TRBV29-1 | TGCAGCGTTGAAGGGGCTAGCGGGGGGGTCCCCTACAATGAGCAGTTCTTC | CSVEGASGGVPYNEQFF
TRBJ1-5 | . | TRBD1 | TRBV24-1 | TGTGCCACCAGTGATTCGACAGGGATCAATCAGCCCCAGCATTTT | CATSDSTGINQPQHF
TRBJ2-4 | few | TRBD2 | TRBV5-1 | TGCGCCAGCAGAGCGGGGGAAGGAGCCAAAAACATTCAGTACTTC | CASRAGEGAKNIQYF
TRBJ2-1 | . | . | TRBV27 | TGTGCCAGCAGAATGAGGGGGGCCTACAATGAGCAGTTCTTC | CASRMRGAYNEQFF
TRBJ2-1 | few | TRBD1 | TRBV13 | TGTGCCAGCAGCCCCGGTCGTCACAGGGGTAATGAGCAGTTCTTC | CASSPGRHRGNEQFF
TRBJ2-1 | many | TRBD2 | TRBV20-1 | TGCAGTGCTAGTCCCCTAGCGGGGGACTACAATGAGCAGTTCTTC | CSASPLAGDYNEQFF
TRBJ1-2 | many | TRBD1 | TRBV20-1 | TGCAGTGCGGCCAGGGGGCCCAACTATGGCTACACCTTC | CSAARGPNYGYTF
TRBJ1-4 | few | . | TRBV7-8 | TGTGCCAGCAGCTCGCGAAGCAGGGTCATGAACGAAAAACTGTTTTTT | CASSSRSRVMNEKLFF
TRBJ2-6 | few | . | TRBV20-1 | TGCAGTGCTAGGGCCACTGATATGTCTTTGAAACCCAACTCTGGGGCCAACGTCCTGACTTTC | CSARATDMSLKPNSGANVLTF
TRBJ2-3 | many | . | TRBV24-1 | TGTGCCACCAGAGAGGGAGCCGCAGATACGCAGTATTTT | CATREGAADTQYF
TRBJ1-1 | few | . | TRBV7-3 | TGTGCCAGCAATTTGGGACCGAACACTGAAGCTTTCTTT | CASNLGPNTEAFF
TRBJ1-1 | few | . | TRBV6-2/TRBV6-3 | TGTGCCAGCAGTTACGTATTGGGGGCAGGGGTCGAGACTGAAGCTTTCTTT | CASSYVLGAGVETEAFF
TRBJ1-6 | many | TRBD1 | TRBV10-3 | TGTGCCATCAGGGGACAGGAGAGCTCCTATAATTCACCCCTCCACTTT | CAIRGQESSYNSPLHF
TRBJ2-1 | many | TRBD2 | TRBV25-1 | TGTGCCAGCAGTCCCACCACACGGGGAGGGAAAAACAATGAGCAGTTCTTC | CASSPTTRGGKNNEQFF
TRBJ1-1 | . | . | TRBV4-2 | TGTGCCAGCAGCCGCAACAGGGACGAAGCTTTCTTT | CASSRNRDEAFF
TRBJ2-1 | many | . | TRBV5-1 | TGCGCCAGCAGCTTGGGCGGGGAGGCCTACAATGAGCAGTTCTTC | CASSLGGEAYNEQFF
TRBJ1-5 | . | TRBD1 | TRBV27 | TGTGCCAGCAGTCATTCGGGACAGGGGGAAATCCAGCCCCAGCATTTT | CASSHSGQGEIQPQHF
TRBJ2-1 | many | TRBD2 | TRBV6-2/TRBV6-3 | TGTGCCAGCAATAACGCGGGGGGCAGCTACAATGAGCAGTTCTTC | CASNNAGGSYNEQFF
TRBJ2-1 | few | TRBD2 | TRBV5-1 | TGCGCCAGCAGCCTGGATGCGGGAGGTCCGTTCTTC | CASSLDAGGPFF
TRBJ1-2 | . | TRBD1 | TRBV20-1 | TGCAGTGCTAGAGATATATCAGGGGGCCGGGGCTACACCTTC | CSARDISGGRGYTF
TRBJ2-1 | . | TRBD1 | TRBV7-9 | TGTGCCAGCAGCCGCCCAGGGGGCGGGGAGCAGTTCTTC | CASSRPGGGEQFF
TRBJ2-5 | few | . | TRBV7-2 | TGTGCCAGCAGCTCGGGGGTAACTACATACCAAGAGACCCAGTACTTC | CASSSGVTTYQETQYF
TRBJ1-4 | few | . | TRBV7-9 | TGTGCCAGCAGCTTACCGCGGGAAAAACTGTTTTTT | CASSLPREKLFF
TRBJ1-4 | many | . | TRBV20-1 | TGCAGTGCCTCGATCTCCACAGGGCCACTAAATAATGAAAAACTGTTTTTT | CSASISTGPLNNEKLFF
TRBJ2-7 | . | . | TRBV21-1 | TGTGCCAGCAGCCCACGGGGCGGGACGCGATACGAGCAGTACTTC | CASSPRGGTRYEQYF
TRBJ2-5 | many | . | TRBV15 | TGTGCCACCAGCAGCGGGATGAGGAGGGAGACCCAGTACTTC | CATSSGMRRETQYF
TRBJ1-4 | few | . | TRBV7-2 | TGTGCCAGCACCCCACGCCAGGGTATTGCGGGTGAAAAACTGTTTTTT | CASTPRQGIAGEKLFF
TRBJ1-1 | many | . | TRBV20-1 | TGCAGTGCTCACCTGGTTGGGGCAACTGAAGCTTTCTTT | CSAHLVGATEAFF
TRBJ1-6 | many | . | TRBV20-1 | TGCAGTGCTTGGACCGGACAGAATAATTCACCCCTCCACTTT | CSAWTGQNNSPLHF
TRBJ1-5 | . | . | TRBV10-3 | TGTGCCATCAGTGAGTCCTGGGAGAGGGGTAGCAATCAGCCCCAGCATTTT | CAISESWERGSNQPQHF
TRBJ2-2 | . | TRBD1 | TRBV4-2 | TGTGCCAGCAGCCACTTGGACAGGAGGCCCACCGGGGAGCTGTTTTTT | CASSHLDRRPTGELFF
TRBJ2-1 | many | TRBD2 | TRBV6-2/TRBV6-3 | TGTGCCAGCCTTCTAGCGGGGGGGCTCAGTGAGCAGTTCTTC | CASLLAGGLSEQFF
TRBJ1-1 | many | . | TRBV29-1 | TGCAGCGTTGTGGGTCTTGCGAACACTGAAGCTTTCTTT | CSVVGLANTEAFF
TRBJ2-5 | few | . | TRBV2 | TGTGCCAGCATAGGAGTGAGTCGGACCCAGTACTTC | CASIGVSRTQYF
TRBJ2-6 | few | . | TRBV12-3/TRBV12-4 | TGTGCCAGCAGCCCCGATGGGGCTAGCTCTGGGGCCAACGTCCTGACTTTC | CASSPDGASSGANVLTF
TRBJ1-4 | few | . | TRBV6-1 | TGTGCCAGCAGACCACAGGCGAATGAAAAACTGTTTTTT | CASRPQANEKLFF
TRBJ2-7 | many | TRBD2 | TRBV29-1 | TGCAGCGTCCGGGAGGACTACGAGCAGTACTTC | CSVREDYEQYF
TRBJ1-1 | few | . | TRBV27 | TGTGCCAGCAGTTTATCGTTTGGAGGGGAGGCTTTCTTT | CASSLSFGGEAFF
TRBJ1-6 | few | . | TRBV25-1 | TGTGCCAGCAGTGTCAGTGAGAGCACGTCACCCCTCCACTTT | CASSVSESTSPLHF
TRBJ2-1 | few | TRBD1 | TRBV20-1 | TGCAGTGCTAGTGATAGGGACAGGGGGATCTACAATGAGCAGTTCTTC | CSASDRDRGIYNEQFF
TRBJ2-5 | . | TRBD2 | TRBV20-1 | TGCTGTGCTAGAGGACTTCTAGGGACTAGCGGGAGATACCAAGAGACCCAGTACTTC | CCARGLLGTSGRYQETQYF
TRBJ2-3 | many | . | TRBV6-5 | TGTGCCAGCAGTTACGACAGCACCTACACAGATACGCAGTATTTT | CASSYDSTYTDTQYF
TRBJ1-1 | many | . | TRBV29-1 | TGCAGCGTTGGCGAGGACAGCAACACTGAAGCTTTCTTT | CSVGEDSNTEAFF
TRBJ1-1 | . | . | TRBV20-1 | TGCAGTGCCCCGCAGGGGAACGCTGAAGCTTTCTTT | CSAPQGNAEAFF
TRBJ2-3 | once | TRBD2 | TRBV12-3/TRBV12-4 | TGTGCCACCTGGGGGAGCGGGGGGACGCAGTATTTT | CATWGSGGTQYF
TRBJ2-2 | . | . | TRBV5-6 | TGTGCCAGCAGCCCGACAGGAACCTTCACCGGGGAGCTGTTTTTT | CASSPTGTFTGELFF
TRBJ2-7 | . | TRBD1 | TRBV9 | TGTGCCAGCAGCGACCGGGACAGGGGCTACGAGCAGTACTTC | CASSDRDRGYEQYF
TRBJ2-5 | . | TRBD2 | TRBV11-2 | TGTGCCAGCAGCTTCGCGGCTAGCGGAGAGACCCAGTACTTC | CASSFAASGETQYF
TRBJ2-1 | many | . | TRBV5-6 | TGTGCCAGCAGCTCCCGGAGGGGCGCCTGGGGGCTTTTC | CASSSRRGAWGLF
TRBJ2-2 | . | . | TRBV5-6 | TGTGCCAGCAGCCTGGGACATGATGGCACCGGGGAGCTGTTTTTT | CASSLGHDGTGELFF
TRBJ1-6 | few | . | TRBV18 | TGTGCCAGCTCACCGGCCGGGGATAATTCACCCCTCCACTTT | CASSPAGDNSPLHF
TRBJ1-1 | . | . | TRBV30 | TGTGCCTGGAGGGCCCCGGGGCGGAACACTGAAGCTTTCTTT | CAWRAPGRNTEAFF
TRBJ2-1 | . | . | TRBV25-1 | TGTGCCAGCGTCGGAGGGGAGCTAGGTGGCTATGAGCAGTTCTTC | CASVGGELGGYEQFF
TRBJ1-5 | few | TRBD1 | TRBV2 | TGTGCCAGCACCGGGGACAGGGTGGATAGTCCCCAGCATTTT | CASTGDRVDSPQHF
TRBJ2-3 | . | . | TRBV28 | TGTGCCAGCAGGCTGGGGGATACGCAGTATTTT | CASRLGDTQYF
TRBJ2-5 | . | . | TRBV7-2 | TGTGCCAGCAGCTTTTTGCCCCAAGAGACCCAGTACTTC | CASSFLPQETQYF